This T cell receptor beta chain originates from a study of T cells in Graves' hyperthyroidism and ophthalmopathy. This clonotype was recorded many times. Recently diagnosed hyperthyroidism of less than 2 months' duration affected patients aged 18 to 65. The V and J ends lost 8 bases and 15 bases, in that order; junction bases with no gene match: 13. This CDR3 is built from 13 residues. CDR1 and CDR2 (germline): PRHDT, FYEKMQ (reference sequence). From RNA transcripts, TCR beta CDR3 regions were amplified. An initial round of RT-PCR targeting the TCR CDR3 relied on the HTBI primer set. TCRdb re-called the multiplex PCR reads with MiXCR, one entry per CDR3 protein. The sample has about 210,000 distinct CDR3 sequences, about a sixth seen once.

This chain uses TRBV13 with TRBJ2-1, with 10 bases fitting TRBD2. Sequencing was done on a sample of blood. The TCR comes from a man over 45 with Graves' hyperthyroidism. CDR3 in DNA: TGTGCCAGCGGAATCCTAACTAGCGGGGAGGGGTTCTTC. Translation gives CASGILTSGEGFF. The whole variable domain, remainder taken from reference TRBV13 and TRBJ2-1, is AAGVIQSPRHLIKEKRETATLKCYPIPRHDTVYWYQQGPGQDPQFLISFYEKMQSDKGSIPDRFSAQQFSDYHSELNMSSLELGDSALYFCASGILTSGEGFFGPGTRLTVL.